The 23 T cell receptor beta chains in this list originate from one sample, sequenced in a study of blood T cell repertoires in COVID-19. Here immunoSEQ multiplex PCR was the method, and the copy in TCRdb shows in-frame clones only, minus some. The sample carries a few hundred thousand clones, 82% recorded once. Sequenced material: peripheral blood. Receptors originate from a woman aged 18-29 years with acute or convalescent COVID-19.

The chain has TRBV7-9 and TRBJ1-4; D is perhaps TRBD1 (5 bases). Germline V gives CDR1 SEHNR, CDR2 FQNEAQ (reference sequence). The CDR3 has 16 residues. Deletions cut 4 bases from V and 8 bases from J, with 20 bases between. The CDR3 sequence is CASSSLRAQGLEKLFF. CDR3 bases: TGTGCCAGCAGCTCGCTACGGGCCCAGGGTTTGGAAAAACTGTTTTTT. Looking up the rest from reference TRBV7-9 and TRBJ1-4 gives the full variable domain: DTGVSQNPRHKITKRGQNVTFRCDPISEHNRLYWYRQTLGQGPEFLTYFQNEAQLEKSRLLSDRFSAERPKGSFSTLEIQRTEQGDSAMYLCASSSLRAQGLEKLFFGSGTQLSVL.

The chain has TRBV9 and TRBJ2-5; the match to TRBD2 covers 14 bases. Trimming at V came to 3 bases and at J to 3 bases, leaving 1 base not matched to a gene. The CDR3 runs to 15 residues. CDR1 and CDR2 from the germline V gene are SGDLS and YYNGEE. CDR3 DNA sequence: TGTGCCAGCAGCGAGGGACTAGCGGGAGAAGAGACCCAGTACTTC. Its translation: CASSEGLAGEETQYF.

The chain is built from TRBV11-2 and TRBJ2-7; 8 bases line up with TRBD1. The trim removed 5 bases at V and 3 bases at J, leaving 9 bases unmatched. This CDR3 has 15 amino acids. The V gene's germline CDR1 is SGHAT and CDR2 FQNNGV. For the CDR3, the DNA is TGTGCCAGCAGCACCCCGACAGGGGCCTACTACGAGCAGTACTTC. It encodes CASSTPTGAYYEQYF.

CDR3: CASNKQDPLNSPLHF. The CDR3 DNA is TGTGCCAGCAACAAACAGGACCCGCTGAATTCACCCCTCCACTTT. This sequence joins TRBV27 and TRBJ1-6; possible D gene TRBD1, 5 bases. The CDR3 is 15 amino acids. Germline V gene data show CDR1 as MNHEY and CDR2 as SMNVEV (reference sequence). V lost 7 bases to trimming and J lost 7 bases, with 17 bases between them.

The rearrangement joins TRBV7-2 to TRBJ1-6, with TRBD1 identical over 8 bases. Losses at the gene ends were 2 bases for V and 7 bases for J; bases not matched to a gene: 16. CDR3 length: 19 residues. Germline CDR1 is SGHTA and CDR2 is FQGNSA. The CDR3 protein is CASSLYGSGRGRFNSPLHF. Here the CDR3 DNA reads TGTGCCAGCAGCTTATACGGCAGCGGCAGGGGGCGGTTCAATTCACCCCTCCACTTT.

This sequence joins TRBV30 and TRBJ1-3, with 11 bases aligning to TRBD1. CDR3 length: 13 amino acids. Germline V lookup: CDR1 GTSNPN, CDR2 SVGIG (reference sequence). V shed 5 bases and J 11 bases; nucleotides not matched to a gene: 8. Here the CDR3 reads CAWAGQGDLSIYF. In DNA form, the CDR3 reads TGTGCCTGGGCGGGACAGGGGGATTTGTCCATATATTTT.

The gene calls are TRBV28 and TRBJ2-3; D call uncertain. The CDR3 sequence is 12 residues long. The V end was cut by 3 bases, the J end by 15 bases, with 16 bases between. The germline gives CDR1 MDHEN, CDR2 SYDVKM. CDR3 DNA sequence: TGTGCCAGCAGTTTCCAGGTCGGCCCCATTTATTTT. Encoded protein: CASSFQVGPIYF.

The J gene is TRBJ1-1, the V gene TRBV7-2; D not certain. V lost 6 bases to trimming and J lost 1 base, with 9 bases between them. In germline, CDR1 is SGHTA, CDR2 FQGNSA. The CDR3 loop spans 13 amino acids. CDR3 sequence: CASRAGQNTEAFF. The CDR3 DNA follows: TGTGCCAGCAGGGCGGGCCAGAACACTGAAGCTTTCTTT.

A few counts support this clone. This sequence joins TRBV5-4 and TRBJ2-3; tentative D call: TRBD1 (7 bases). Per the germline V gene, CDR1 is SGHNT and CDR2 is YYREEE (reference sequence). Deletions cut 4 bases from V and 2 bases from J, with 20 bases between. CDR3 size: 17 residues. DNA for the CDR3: TGTGCCAGCAGCCTCCTCGGCGGGACAGTCTTCACAGATACGCAGTATTTT. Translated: CASSLLGGTVFTDTQYF.

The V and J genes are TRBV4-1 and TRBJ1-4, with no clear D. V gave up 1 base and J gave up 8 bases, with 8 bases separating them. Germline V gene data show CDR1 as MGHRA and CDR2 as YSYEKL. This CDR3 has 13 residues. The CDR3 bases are TGCGCCAGCAGCCAAGGGGCGTTGGAAAAACTGTTTTTT. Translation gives CASSQGALEKLFF.

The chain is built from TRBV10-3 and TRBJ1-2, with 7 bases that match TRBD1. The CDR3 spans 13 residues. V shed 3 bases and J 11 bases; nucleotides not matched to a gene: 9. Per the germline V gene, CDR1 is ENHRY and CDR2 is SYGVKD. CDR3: CAISDLTGVGYTF. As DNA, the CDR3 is TGTGCCATCAGTGACCTCACAGGGGTTGGATACACCTTC.

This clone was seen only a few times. CDR3 loop: CASATRQGTGELFF. DNA for the CDR3: TGTGCCAGCGCGACGAGACAGGGTACCGGGGAGCTGTTTTTT. The V and J genes are TRBV18 and TRBJ2-2; 7 positions match TRBD1. The trim removed 8 bases at V and 5 bases at J, leaving 8 bases unmatched. The CDR3 is made up of 14 amino acids. CDR1 is KGHSH and CDR2 is LQKENI in the germline V gene. Filled out from reference TRBV18 and TRBJ2-2, the complete variable domain reads NAGVMQNPRHLVRRRGQEARLRCSPMKGHSHVYWYRQLPEEGLKFMVYLQKENIIDESGMPKERFSAEFPKEGPSILRIQQVVRGDSAAYFCASATRQGTGELFFGEGSRLTVL.

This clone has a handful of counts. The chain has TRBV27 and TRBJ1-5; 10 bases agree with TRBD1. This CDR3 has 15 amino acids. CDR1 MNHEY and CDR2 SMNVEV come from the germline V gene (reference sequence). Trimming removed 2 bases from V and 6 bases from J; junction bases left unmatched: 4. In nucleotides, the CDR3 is TGTGCCAGCAGTTTAAGGACAGGGGGAGGTCAGCCCCAGCATTTT. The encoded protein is CASSLRTGGGQPQHF.

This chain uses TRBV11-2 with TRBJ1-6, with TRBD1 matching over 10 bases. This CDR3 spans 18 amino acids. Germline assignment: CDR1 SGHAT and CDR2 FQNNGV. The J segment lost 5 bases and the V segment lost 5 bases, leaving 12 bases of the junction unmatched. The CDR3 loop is CASSQGTGATLNNSPLHF. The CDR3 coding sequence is TGTGCCAGCAGCCAAGGGACAGGGGCGACACTAAATAATTCACCCCTCCACTTT.

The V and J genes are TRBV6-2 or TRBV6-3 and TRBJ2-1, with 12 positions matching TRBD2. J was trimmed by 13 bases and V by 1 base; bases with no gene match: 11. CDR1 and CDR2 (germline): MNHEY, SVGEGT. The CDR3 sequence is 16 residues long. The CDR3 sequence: CASSYYLASGRAVQFF. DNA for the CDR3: TGTGCCAGCAGTTACTATCTGGCTAGCGGGAGGGCCGTCCAGTTCTTC.

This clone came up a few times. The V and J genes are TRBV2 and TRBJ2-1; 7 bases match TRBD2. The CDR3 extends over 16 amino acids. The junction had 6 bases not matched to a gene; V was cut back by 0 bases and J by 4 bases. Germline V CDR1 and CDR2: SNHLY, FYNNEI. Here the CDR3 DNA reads TGTGCCAGCAGTGAAGCCCAGCGGGGAACATACAATGAGCAGTTCTTC. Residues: CASSEAQRGTYNEQFF.

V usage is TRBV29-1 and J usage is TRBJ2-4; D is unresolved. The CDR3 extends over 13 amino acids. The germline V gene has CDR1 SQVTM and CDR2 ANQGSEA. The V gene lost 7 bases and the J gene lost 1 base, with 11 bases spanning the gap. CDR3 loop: CSGLQAAKNIQYF. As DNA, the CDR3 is TGCAGCGGACTTCAAGCGGCCAAAAACATTCAGTACTTC.

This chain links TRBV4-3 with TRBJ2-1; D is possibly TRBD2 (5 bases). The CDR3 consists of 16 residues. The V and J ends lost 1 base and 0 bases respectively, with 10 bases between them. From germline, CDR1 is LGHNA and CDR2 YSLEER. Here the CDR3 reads CASSQGGSGSYNEQFF. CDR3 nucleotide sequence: TGCGCCAGCAGCCAAGGAGGGAGTGGCTCCTACAATGAGCAGTTCTTC.

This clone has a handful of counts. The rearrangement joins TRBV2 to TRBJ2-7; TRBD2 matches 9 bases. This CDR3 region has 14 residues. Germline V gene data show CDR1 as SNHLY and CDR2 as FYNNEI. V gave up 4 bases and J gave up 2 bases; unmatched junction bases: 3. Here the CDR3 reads CASSGAGGPYEQYF. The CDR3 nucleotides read TGTGCCAGCAGTGGGGCGGGAGGGCCCTACGAGCAGTACTTC.

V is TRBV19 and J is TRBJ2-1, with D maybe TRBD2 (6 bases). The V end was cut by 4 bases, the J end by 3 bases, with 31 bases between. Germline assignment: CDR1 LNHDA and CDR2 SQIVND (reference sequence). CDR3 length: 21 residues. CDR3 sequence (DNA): TGTGCCAGTAGTAGGGGGGTTTTGGGCCAGGTGTCAAGGCCGAGCTACAATGAGCAGTTCTTC. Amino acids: CASSRGVLGQVSRPSYNEQFF.

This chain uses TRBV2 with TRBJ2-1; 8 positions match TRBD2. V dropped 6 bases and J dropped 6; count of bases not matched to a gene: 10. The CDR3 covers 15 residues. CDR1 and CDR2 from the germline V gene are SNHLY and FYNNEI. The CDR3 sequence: CASSPGLGFINEQFF. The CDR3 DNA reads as TGTGCCAGCAGCCCGGGACTAGGGTTTATCAATGAGCAGTTCTTC.

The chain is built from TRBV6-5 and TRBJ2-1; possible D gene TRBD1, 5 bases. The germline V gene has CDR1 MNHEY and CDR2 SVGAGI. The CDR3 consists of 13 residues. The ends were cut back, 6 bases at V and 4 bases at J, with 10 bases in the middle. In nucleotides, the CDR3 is TGTGCCAGCAGCCAGGGTCCTTACAATGAGCAGTTCTTC. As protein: CASSQGPYNEQFF.

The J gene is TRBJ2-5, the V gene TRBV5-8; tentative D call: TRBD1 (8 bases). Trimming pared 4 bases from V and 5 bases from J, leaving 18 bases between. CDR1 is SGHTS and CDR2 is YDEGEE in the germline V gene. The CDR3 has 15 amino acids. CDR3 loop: CASSPGQGGDETQYF. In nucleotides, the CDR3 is TGTGCCAGCAGCCCCGGACAGGGAGGGGACGAGACCCAGTACTTC.